This TCR beta chain stems from a study of beta chain features in type 1 diabetes (dated by TCRdb to between 2018 and 2020). Describing the broader study: Mean age, gender distribution, total cell number and subset yield were not different between patients and healthy donors. A total of just under 110,000,000 sorted cells were examined across all samples, and RNA yield correlated strongly with the number of cells per subset. Whereas all 30 or so donors provided naive and central memory subsets, regulatory and stem cell-like memory subsets were isolated from just 8 patients and about 8 healthy donors. The study compared TCRB repertoires of sorted circulating CD4+ T cell subsets between recently diagnosed type 1 diabetes patients and matched healthy donors.

What the research found in general, with its limitations: At VDJ recombination sites, type 1 diabetes patients had fewer insertions and more deleted nucleotides, which implies abnormalities in thymic rearrangement. Because cDNA rather than genomic DNA was sequenced, highly expressing activated cells could have been over-represented, although no difference in activation and CD3 levels was found between groups. Naive, central memory and regulatory TCRB repertoires appeared to be more alike among patients than among healthy donors. HLA sub-analyses involved small numbers of individuals, so any influence of HLA type on TCRB rearrangement remained unresolved. Shorter templates might have been favored by PCR, but patient and control samples were amplified and corrected together, so both groups would have been affected equally by any skew. In all four CD4+ subsets, TCRB CDR3 length was moderately but significantly shorter in type 1 diabetes patients.

At the junction V is shortened by 1 base and J by 6 bases, with 9 bases in between. The CDR3 sequence holds 14 residues, the cysteine and phenylalanine included. The read is trimmed to its CDR3 DNA, 42 bases read in frame from base 1. For CDR1 and CDR2, the germline V gene lists SNHLY and FYNNEI. As to this clone: Its binding antigen is unknown. No base qualities exist here, and no much larger clone lies one base off it.

A single peripheral blood draw of around 120 mL on average was collected from each donor into heparinised tubes. A BD FACSAria II was used to sort naive, central memory, regulatory and stem cell-like memory CD4+ T cells with a panel that included CD45RO, CCR7, CD25, CD127, CD95 and CD27. All sorted populations exceeded 95% purity. PBMCs were separated immediately by Lymphoprep density gradient centrifugation and were stained directly, without being cultured. To minimize batch effects, samples were stained and sorted in pairs, one healthy donor with one patient per experiment. All of the isolated RNA was reverse transcribed with the High Capacity cDNA Reverse Transcription Kit, so expressed TCRB transcripts were sequenced. Deep immunoSEQ sequencing was applied to naive, central memory and regulatory T cell samples, giving an average of about 3.6 million total reads per sample. After sorted cells were lysed in RLT buffer, RNA was extracted with DNase-treated RNeasy Micro or Mini kits, with the choice depending on cell number. To prevent cross-contamination, every cell subset was processed on its own, while patient and healthy donor samples were processed together. The immunoSEQ multiplex PCR was used to amplify TCRB sequences from cDNA, generating 87-bp fragments that spanned the CDR3 region. Sequencing of the amplicons was performed on the Illumina HiSeq platform. Under the source paper's analysis protocol: PCR bias was corrected computationally using synthetic template baselines, and reads within Hamming distance 2 were collapsed, with unmergeable singletons discarded. Reads were aligned against IMGT to assign V, D and J genes, CDR3 length and insertions or deletions at six rearrangement sites. Within each subset, clonotype counts were normalized to sorted cell number, and only after that were true diversity and Gini coefficients computed with the tcR R package. Repertoire sharing was quantified using the overlap coefficient calculated on TCRB nucleotide sequences. As a proxy for the pre-selection repertoire, out-of-frame TCRB sequences from naive cells were analyzed. In TCRdb, the immuneACCESS table is reduced to in-frame sequences with V and J assigned. These tables do not hold every clone; where another copy was compared, an unresolved V gene accounts for under half, and the others remain unexplained. From that table come the V and J calls and clone size; the DNA was used to work out D and trimming. The sample yields 200,000 to 250,000 clones; around 65% were counted once. Almost 0.055% of the sample is in the top ten clones.

The clonotype comes from a man younger than 40 in good health. The sample was naive CD4+ T cells from blood. In light of the paper, this sample's cell subset or site label describes: true naive CD4+ T cells. The sequence is built from TRBV2 and TRBJ2-2, with an unclear D gene assignment. The bases read TGTGCCAGCAGTGAAGACAAGTCGGCCGGGGAGCTGTTTTTT. Its product reads: CASSEDKSAGELFF.